The 28 T cell receptor beta chains reported below all come from one sample, sequenced in a study of cytomegalovirus exposure and HLA in healthy donors. The PCR contained 60 Vbeta and 13 Jbeta primers. Measured with immunoSEQ multiplex PCR; TCRdb has only the in-frame clones, and not every one. This sample has 99,000 or so clones; 60% to 80% occur once, and the top ten carry approximately 3%. Sequencing input: PBMCs. Source of these receptors: a man under 40 in good health and CMV-seronegative.

The rearrangement uses TRBV6-6 and TRBJ2-5; TRBD1 aligns across 8 bases. The DNA end is more similar to TRBJ2-7, so the J call may be wrong. This CDR3 has 13 amino acids. Germline values: CDR1 MNHNY, CDR2 SVGAGI (reference sequence). The CDR3 DNA reads as TGTGCCAGCACGAGGACAGGGTTGTACGAGCAGTACTTC. Its protein product is CASTRTGLYEQYF.

For this clone: The germline gene is not matched at one end of the junction; a read error may be the cause. The chain joins TRBV7-2 to TRBJ1-3, with unresolved D. The CDR3 is 16 residues long. Germline V CDR1 and CDR2: SGHTA, FQGNSA. This CDR3 is CAGSLYGANSGNTIYF. In DNA, the CDR3 is TGTGCCGGCAGCTTATACGGTGCTAACTCTGGAAACACCATATATTTT.

The chain couples TRBV5-4 to TRBJ1-2; 10 nucleotides match TRBD1. The V and J ends lost 4 bases and 4 bases, in that order; junction bases with no gene match: 10. This CDR3 is built from 16 residues. Germline-derived CDR1 and CDR2 are SGHNT and YYREEE (reference sequence). In DNA form, the CDR3 reads TGTGCCAGCAGCCCTCTGCGGACAGGGGGGACCTATGGCTACACCTTC. This sequence encodes CASSPLRTGGTYGYTF.

This sequence joins TRBV18 and TRBJ2-7; 7 bases match TRBD1. Germline V CDR1 and CDR2: KGHSH, LQKENI. The CDR3 runs to 15 residues. Trimming removed 6 bases from V and 3 bases from J; junction bases left unmatched: 11. The CDR3 coding sequence is TGTGCCAGCTCGAGAAACCCGGGACAGTACTACGAGCAGTACTTC. Its protein product is CASSRNPGQYYEQYF.

The genes are TRBV15 and TRBJ2-2, with 8 bases matching TRBD1. Germline-derived CDR1 and CDR2 are LNHNV and YYDKDF (reference sequence). The CDR3 contains 16 residues. The trim removed 1 base at V and 4 bases at J, leaving 5 bases unmatched. CDR3 protein: CATSRGRQGFTGELFF. The DNA for the CDR3 is TGTGCCACCAGCAGAGGCCGACAGGGGTTCACCGGGGAGCTGTTTTTT.

This clone was observed a single time. The gene calls are TRBV7-9 and TRBJ1-1; D remains unclear. The V end lost 5 bases, the J end lost 8 bases, and 15 bases lay between the germline ends. The germline CDR1 and CDR2 sequences are SEHNR and FQNEAQ (reference sequence). The CDR3 runs to 13 residues. The CDR3 bases are TGTGCCAGCAGCCCAAAGCACCGGTTAGAAGCTTTCTTT. Translating gives CASSPKHRLEAFF.

The rearrangement uses TRBV2 and TRBJ1-2, with 12 bases lining up with TRBD1. The CDR3 has 15 amino acids. V was clipped by 6 bases and J by 5 bases; unmatched bases: 7. Germline-derived CDR1 and CDR2 are SNHLY and FYNNEI. The CDR3 nucleotides are TGTGCCAGCAGGGGACAGGGGGCCGGCAAATATGGCTACACCTTC. Translated: CASRGQGAGKYGYTF.

On this clone itself: The junction departs from germline at one end; a sequencing error may be responsible. V and J are TRBV5-1 and TRBJ2-3, with 13 bases aligning to TRBD2. CDR3 length: 17 amino acids. In germline, CDR1 is SGHRS, CDR2 YFSETQ. This CDR3 is CASSKGTSGASIDTQYF. DNA for the CDR3: TGCGCCAGCAGCAAAGGGACTAGCGGGGCTAGCATAGATACGCAGTATTTT.

In DNA form, the CDR3 reads TGTGCCAGCTCATCCACAGGGGGCGCGAACAATGAGCAGTTCTTC. Its protein product is CASSSTGGANNEQFF. The chain recombines TRBV18 with TRBJ2-1, with 9 bases identical to TRBD1. Germline values: CDR1 KGHSH, CDR2 LQKENI. The junction had 7 bases not matched to a gene; V was cut back by 5 bases and J by 5 bases. The CDR3 consists of 15 residues.

V and J are TRBV28 and TRBJ1-4; D is perhaps TRBD1 (6 bases). The CDR3 is 16 amino acids. Between the trimmed V and J ends, which lost 1 base and 6 bases, there was a span of 15 bases. From germline, CDR1 is MDHEN and CDR2 SYDVKM. For the CDR3, the DNA is TGTGCCAGCAGTTTATTTACAGGGAAAGGTGATGAAAAACTGTTTTTT. Its protein is CASSLFTGKGDEKLFF. Looking up the rest from reference TRBV28 and TRBJ1-4 gives the full variable domain: DVKVTQSSRYLVKRTGEKVFLECVQDMDHENMFWYRQDPGLGLRLIYFSYDVKMKEKGDIPEGYSVSREKKERFSLILESASTNQTSMYLCASSLFTGKGDEKLFFGSGTQLSVL.

V gene TRBV7-8 combines with J gene TRBJ2-7, with 7 positions matching TRBD1. V dropped 4 bases and J dropped 5; count of bases not matched to a gene: 5. The CDR3 runs 13 residues. CDR1 SGHVS and CDR2 FQNEAQ come from the germline V gene. CDR3 sequence reads: CASSSGTAHEQYF. Written as DNA, the CDR3 is TGTGCCAGCAGCTCTGGGACAGCCCACGAGCAGTACTTC.

The V and J genes are TRBV19 and TRBJ1-2; D perhaps matches TRBD1 (5 bases). Germline V gives CDR1 LNHDA, CDR2 SQIVND (reference sequence). The CDR3 runs to 17 residues. The V and J ends lost 6 bases and 5 bases respectively, with 25 bases between them. In DNA form, the CDR3 reads TGTGCCAGTAGCAGAGCACGGGGGGGTTTCGACCCTTATGGCTACACCTTC. This gives the protein CASSRARGGFDPYGYTF.

The chain is built from TRBV19 and TRBJ1-1; D gene unclear. The V end lost 0 bases, the J end lost 4 bases, and 9 bases lay between the germline ends. The length of the CDR3 is 14 residues. Germline CDR1 is LNHDA and CDR2 is SQIVND (reference sequence). CDR3 amino acids: CASSIDGAGTEAFF. Here the CDR3 DNA reads TGTGCCAGTAGTATAGACGGAGCGGGCACTGAAGCTTTCTTT.

This clone was counted between two and nine times. The V call is TRBV28, the J call TRBJ2-4; D may be TRBD2 (7 bases). V lost 8 bases, J lost 1 base, and 15 bases lay in between. The CDR3 runs to 15 residues. Germline V gene data show CDR1 as MDHEN and CDR2 as SYDVKM. The DNA of the CDR3 is TGTGCCAGCCTCTCCGGGGGGCGGGCCAAAAACATTCAGTACTTC. It encodes CASLSGGRAKNIQYF.

The V gene is TRBV13, the J gene TRBJ2-1; the match to TRBD2 covers 14 bases. The CDR3 length is 19 residues. With 5 bases clipped from V and 6 bases from J, the junction kept 15 bases outside the gene matches. Germline CDR1 is PRHDT and CDR2 is FYEKMQ (reference sequence). The CDR3 DNA reads as TGTGCCAGCAGCCCATGGACTAGCGGGAGGAAACGGGGTCGCAATGAGCAGTTCTTC. Protein product: CASSPWTSGRKRGRNEQFF.

V usage is TRBV5-4 and J usage is TRBJ2-7; 8 bases are shared with TRBD2. V shed 4 bases and J 2 bases; nucleotides not matched to a gene: 5. The CDR3 is made up of 14 amino acids. Germline V gene sequence: CDR1 SGHNT, CDR2 YYREEE (reference sequence). The CDR3 DNA sequence: TGTGCCAGCAGCGGGGGACTAGGGACCTACGAGCAGTACTTC. This encodes CASSGGLGTYEQYF.

This clone has just a few counts. V and J are TRBV7-9 and TRBJ2-7, with TRBD1 as a possible D gene (7 bases). The CDR3 consists of 15 residues. Germline V gene sequence: CDR1 SEHNR, CDR2 FQNEAQ (reference sequence). The germline V and J ends were trimmed by 5 bases and 3 bases, with 17 bases remaining between them. The CDR3 is CASSPGGTALYEQYF. In nucleotides, the CDR3 is TGTGCCAGCAGCCCAGGGGGGACAGCTCTCTACGAGCAGTACTTC.

J is TRBJ2-1 and V is TRBV9; 10 nucleotides align to TRBD1. Germline V gene lookup returns CDR1 SGDLS and CDR2 YYNGEE. The V gene end was trimmed by 4 bases and the J gene end by 2 bases; junction bases not matched to a gene: 9. The CDR3 runs 17 residues. Written as DNA, the CDR3 is TGTGCCAGCAGCTCCCATTCCGGACAGGGGGCCTACAATGAGCAGTTCTTC. Amino acids: CASSSHSGQGAYNEQFF.

This clone was observed a handful of times. This CDR3 is CASSGGGGHSNQPQHF. The CDR3 bases are TGTGCCAGTAGTGGTGGGGGGGGCCATAGCAATCAGCCCCAGCATTTT. The chain couples TRBV19 to TRBJ1-5; TRBD1 is a possible D gene (6 bases). CDR1 and CDR2 (germline): LNHDA, SQIVND (reference sequence). Trimming removed 5 bases at V and 0 bases at J, with 14 bases between. CDR3 size: 16 residues.

The chain joins TRBV5-6 to TRBJ1-5; D is perhaps TRBD1 (6 bases). The germline CDR1 and CDR2 sequences are SGHDT and YYEEEE. There are 15 residues in the CDR3. V dropped 4 bases and J dropped 3 bases, with 14 bases sitting between them. CDR3 amino acids: CASSQLQGFNQPQHF. As DNA, the CDR3 is TGTGCCAGCAGCCAGCTACAGGGTTTCAATCAGCCCCAGCATTTT.

The chain carries TRBV7-3 and TRBJ2-7; 7 bases are a match to TRBD1. The germline gives CDR1 SGHTA, CDR2 FQGTGA. J gave up 9 bases and V 2 bases, and 10 bases lay outside the gene matches. The CDR3 contains 14 residues. Here the CDR3 reads CASSLGDRAPGQYF. The CDR3 DNA sequence: TGTGCCAGCAGCTTAGGAGACAGGGCTCCGGGGCAGTACTTC.

The rearrangement links TRBV28 to TRBJ1-5, with no clear D. The CDR3 covers 13 residues. Trimming left V 4 bases short and J 7 bases short, with 11 bases between. Germline V gene lookup returns CDR1 MDHEN and CDR2 SYDVKM. The CDR3 DNA reads TGTGCCAGCAGTTCACTAGAAACACAGCCCCAGCATTTT. Translating gives CASSSLETQPQHF.

CDR3 residues: CASSGRTNTGELFF. CDR3 coding DNA: TGTGCCTCTAGCGGGAGGACGAACACCGGGGAGCTGTTTTTT. The chain has TRBV6-6 and TRBJ2-2; 11 bases line up with TRBD2. Germline V gives CDR1 MNHNY, CDR2 SVGAGI (reference sequence). CDR3 size: 14 residues. Trimming removed 11 bases from V and 0 bases from J; junction bases left unmatched: 2.

This rearrangement joins TRBV5-1 to TRBJ1-5, with a possible D match to TRBD1 (6 bases). Germline-derived CDR1 and CDR2 are SGHRS and YFSETQ. The CDR3 runs to 16 residues. The germline V and J ends were trimmed by 1 base and 1 base, with 12 bases remaining between them. The CDR3 loop is CASSLTGWGSNQPQHF. The CDR3 DNA reads as TGCGCCAGCAGCTTGACAGGGTGGGGCAGCAATCAGCCCCAGCATTTT.

This rearrangement joins TRBV4-1 to TRBJ1-5; tentative D call: TRBD1 (6 bases). CDR1 MGHRA and CDR2 YSYEKL come from the germline V gene. V was cut by 1 base and J by 7 bases, with 14 bases left in between. The CDR3 contains 15 residues. The CDR3 protein is CASSQALQGGQPQHF. The CDR3 DNA sequence: TGCGCCAGCAGCCAAGCTTTACAGGGCGGGCAGCCCCAGCATTTT.

The chain links TRBV6-5 to TRBJ2-7; TRBD1 matches 8 bases. The V gene end was trimmed by 4 bases and the J gene end by 0 bases; junction bases not matched to a gene: 5. The germline gives CDR1 MNHEY, CDR2 SVGAGI. CDR3 size: 15 residues. CDR3 in amino acids: CASSSYGQGSYEQYF. For the CDR3, the DNA is TGTGCCAGCAGTTCTTATGGACAGGGCTCCTACGAGCAGTACTTC.

The chain carries TRBV5-4 and TRBJ2-1; 8 nucleotides agree with TRBD2. The germline V gene has CDR1 SGHNT and CDR2 YYREEE (reference sequence). V lost 1 base to trimming and J lost 0 bases; unmatched junction nucleotides: 3. This CDR3 contains 16 residues. The CDR3 DNA is TGTGCCAGCAGCTTGACCGGGAGGGGCTCCTACAATGAGCAGTTCTTC. This encodes CASSLTGRGSYNEQFF.

The rearrangement uses TRBV6-5 and TRBJ2-7, with D uncertain. CDR3 length: 15 residues. Trimming cost V 5 bases and J 1 base, with 15 bases left between them. CDR1 and CDR2 (germline): MNHEY, SVGAGI. For the CDR3, the DNA is TGTGCCAGCAGTACCCTTTCGAGTTCTTCCTACGAGCAGTACTTC. It translates to CASSTLSSSSYEQYF.